The clone carrying this TCR beta chain came up many times. This sample is part of a study of human T cells and chemical hapten exposure. Study overall: Largely, small differences in pooled library volume made per-sample TCR yields vary.

In TCRdb, the RACE reads were re-called with MiXCR into one record per CDR3 protein. This sample carries 330,000 or so distinct CDR3 sequences, around 6% of them seen once, and the ten largest clones take more than 5.5%. This sample's time point: patch test 2, 6 weeks after DPC sensitization. This sample's treatment: therapeutic diphenylcyclopropenone sensitization with weekly scalp DPC. This TCR was sampled from a young woman with alopecia areata. Some clones in this sample may be carry-over from other donors' samples. The specimen was whole blood, collected in connection with sensitization to the hapten diphenylcyclopropenone (DPC).

The CDR3 loop reads CASSPWGVWNQPQHF. The CDR3, as DNA: TGTGCCAGCAGTCCATGGGGGGTTTGGAATCAGCCCCAGCATTTT. The chain employs TRBV7-2 and TRBJ1-5; tentatively, D is TRBD1 (5 bases). V lost 6 bases to trimming and J lost 4 bases, with 16 bases between them. The length of the CDR3 is 15 residues. Per germline, CDR1 SGHTA and CDR2 FQGNSA.